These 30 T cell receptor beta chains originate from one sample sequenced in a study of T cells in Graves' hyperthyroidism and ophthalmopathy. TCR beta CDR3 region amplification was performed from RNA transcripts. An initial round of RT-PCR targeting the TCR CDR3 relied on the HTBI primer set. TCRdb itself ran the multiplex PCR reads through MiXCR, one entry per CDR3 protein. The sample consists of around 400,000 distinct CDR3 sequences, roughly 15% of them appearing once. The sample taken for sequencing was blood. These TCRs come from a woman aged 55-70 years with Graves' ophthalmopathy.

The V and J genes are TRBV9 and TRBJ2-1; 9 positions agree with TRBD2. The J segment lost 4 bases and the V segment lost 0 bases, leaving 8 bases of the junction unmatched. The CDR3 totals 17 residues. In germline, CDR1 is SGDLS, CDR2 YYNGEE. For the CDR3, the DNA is TGTGCCAGCAGCGTAGGGGACCTAGCGGGGCATTACAATGAGCAGTTCTTC. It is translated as CASSVGDLAGHYNEQFF.

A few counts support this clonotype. CDR3 nucleotide sequence: TGTGCCAGCAGCGTAGGGCACAGGGGTAAGAATGAGCAGTTCTTC. It codes for CASSVGHRGKNEQFF. V usage is TRBV9 and J usage is TRBJ2-1; 7 nucleotides match TRBD1. J gave up 7 bases and V 0 bases, and 7 bases lay outside the gene matches. This CDR3 has 15 residues. The germline V gene has CDR1 SGDLS and CDR2 YYNGEE.

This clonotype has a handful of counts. This CDR3 reads CASSDSGRAGETQYF. Written as DNA, the CDR3 is TGTGCCAGTAGTGATAGCGGGAGGGCCGGAGAGACCCAGTACTTC. This chain links TRBV19 with TRBJ2-5; 11 bases agree with TRBD2. V was pared by 5 bases and J by 4 bases, with 6 bases of the junction left unmatched. This CDR3 is built from 15 residues. Germline V CDR1 and CDR2: LNHDA, SQIVND (reference sequence).

The DNA of the CDR3 is TGCGCCAGCAGCCGGGGGCCCTCCTCCTCTGGAAACACCATATATTTT. Protein product: CASSRGPSSSGNTIYF. V is TRBV5-1 and J is TRBJ1-3, with D maybe TRBD1 (6 bases). The CDR3 is 16 amino acids. Germline CDR1 reads SGHRS; CDR2 reads YFSETQ. Trimming shortened V by 4 bases and J by 0 bases, and 14 bases separated the two germline ends.

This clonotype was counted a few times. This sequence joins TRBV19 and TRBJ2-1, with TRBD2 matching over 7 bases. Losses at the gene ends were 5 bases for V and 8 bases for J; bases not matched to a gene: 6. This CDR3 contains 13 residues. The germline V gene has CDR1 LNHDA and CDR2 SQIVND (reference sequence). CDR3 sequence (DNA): TGTGCCAGTAGTCCCCAGCGGGGCTATGAGCAGTTCTTC. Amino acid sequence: CASSPQRGYEQFF.

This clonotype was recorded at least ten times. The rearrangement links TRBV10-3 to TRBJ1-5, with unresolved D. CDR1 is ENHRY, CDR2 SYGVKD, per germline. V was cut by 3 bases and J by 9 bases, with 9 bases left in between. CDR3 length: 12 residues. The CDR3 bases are TGTGCCATCAGTGAAAACGGGCGGCCCCAGCATTTT. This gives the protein CAISENGRPQHF.

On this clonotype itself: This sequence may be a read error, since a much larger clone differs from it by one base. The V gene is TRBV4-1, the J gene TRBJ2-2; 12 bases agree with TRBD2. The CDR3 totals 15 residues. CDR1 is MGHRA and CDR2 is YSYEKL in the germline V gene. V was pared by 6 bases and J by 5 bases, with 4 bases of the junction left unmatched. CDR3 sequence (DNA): TGCGCCAGCAGGAGCGGACTAGCGGGAACCGGGGAGCTGTTTTTT. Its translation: CASRSGLAGTGELFF.

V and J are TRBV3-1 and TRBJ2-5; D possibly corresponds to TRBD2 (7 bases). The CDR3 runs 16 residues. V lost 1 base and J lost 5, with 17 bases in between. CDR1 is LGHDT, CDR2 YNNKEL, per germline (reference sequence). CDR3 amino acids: CASSQGVPGGGETQYF. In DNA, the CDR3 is TGTGCCAGCAGCCAAGGAGTCCCGGGGGGCGGTGAGACCCAGTACTTC.

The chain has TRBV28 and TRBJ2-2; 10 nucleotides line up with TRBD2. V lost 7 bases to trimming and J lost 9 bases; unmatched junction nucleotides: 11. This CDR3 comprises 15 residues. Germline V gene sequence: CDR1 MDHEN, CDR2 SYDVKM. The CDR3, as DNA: TGTGCCAGCACCTCAGCGGGGGGGCTTTTCAGGGAGCTGTTTTTT. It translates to CASTSAGGLFRELFF.

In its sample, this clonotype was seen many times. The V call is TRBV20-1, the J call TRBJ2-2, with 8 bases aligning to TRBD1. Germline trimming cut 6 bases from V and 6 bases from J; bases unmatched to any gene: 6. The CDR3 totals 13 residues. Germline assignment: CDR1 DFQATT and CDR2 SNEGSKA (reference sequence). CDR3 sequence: CSATTGAPGELFF. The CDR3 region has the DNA TGCAGTGCCACGACAGGGGCCCCCGGGGAGCTGTTTTTT.

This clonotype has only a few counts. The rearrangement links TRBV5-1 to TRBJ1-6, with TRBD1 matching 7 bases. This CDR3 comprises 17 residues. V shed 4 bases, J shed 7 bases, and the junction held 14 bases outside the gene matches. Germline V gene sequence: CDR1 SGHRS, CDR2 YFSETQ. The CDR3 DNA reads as TGCGCCAGCAGCCCCGGACAGGCCCGCCGGTGGAATTCACCCCTCCACTTT. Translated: CASSPGQARRWNSPLHF. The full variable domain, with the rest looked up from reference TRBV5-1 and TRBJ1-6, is KAGVTQTPRYLIKTRGQQVTLSCSPISGHRSVSWYQQTPGQGLQFLFEYFSETQRNKGNFPGRFSGRQFSNSRSEMNVSTLELGDSALYLCASSPGQARRWNSPLHFGNGTRLTVT.

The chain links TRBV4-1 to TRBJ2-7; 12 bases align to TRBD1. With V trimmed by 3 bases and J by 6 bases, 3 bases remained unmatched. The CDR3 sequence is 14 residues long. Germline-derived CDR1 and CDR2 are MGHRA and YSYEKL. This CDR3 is CASSQGQGAFEQYF. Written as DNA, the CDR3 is TGCGCCAGCAGCCAGGGACAGGGGGCGTTCGAGCAGTACTTC.

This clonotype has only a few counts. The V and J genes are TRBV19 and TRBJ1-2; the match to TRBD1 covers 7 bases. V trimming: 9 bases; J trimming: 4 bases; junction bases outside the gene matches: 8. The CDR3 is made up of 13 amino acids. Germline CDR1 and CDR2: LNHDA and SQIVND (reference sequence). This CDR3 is CASRDSLFYGYTF. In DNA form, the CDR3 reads TGTGCCAGCCGGGACAGTCTTTTCTATGGCTACACCTTC.

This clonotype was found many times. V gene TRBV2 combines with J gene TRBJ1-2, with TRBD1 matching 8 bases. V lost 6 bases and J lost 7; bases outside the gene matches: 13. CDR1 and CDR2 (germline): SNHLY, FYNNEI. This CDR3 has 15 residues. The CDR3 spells CASRGQGSYPGGYTF. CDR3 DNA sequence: TGTGCCAGCAGAGGACAGGGTAGCTACCCGGGTGGCTACACCTTC.

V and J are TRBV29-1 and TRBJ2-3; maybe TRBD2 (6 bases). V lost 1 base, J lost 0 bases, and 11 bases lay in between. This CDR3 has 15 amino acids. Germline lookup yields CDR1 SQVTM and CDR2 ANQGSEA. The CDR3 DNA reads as TGCAGCGTTGAAGTGTGGGGGGAGAGCACAGATACGCAGTATTTT. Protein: CSVEVWGESTDTQYF.

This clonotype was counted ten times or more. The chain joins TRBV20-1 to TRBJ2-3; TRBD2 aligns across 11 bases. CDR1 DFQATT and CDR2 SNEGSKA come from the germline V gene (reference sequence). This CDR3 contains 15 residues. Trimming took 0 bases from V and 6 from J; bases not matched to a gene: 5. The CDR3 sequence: CSARDTSGRGDTQYF. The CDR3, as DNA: TGCAGTGCTAGAGATACTAGCGGGAGAGGTGATACGCAGTATTTT.

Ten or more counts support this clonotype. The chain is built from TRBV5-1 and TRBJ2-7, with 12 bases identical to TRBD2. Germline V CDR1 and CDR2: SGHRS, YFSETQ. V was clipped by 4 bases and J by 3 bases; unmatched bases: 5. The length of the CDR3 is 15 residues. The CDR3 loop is CASSLTSGGYYEQYF. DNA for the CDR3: TGCGCCAGCAGCCTCACTAGCGGGGGGTACTACGAGCAGTACTTC.

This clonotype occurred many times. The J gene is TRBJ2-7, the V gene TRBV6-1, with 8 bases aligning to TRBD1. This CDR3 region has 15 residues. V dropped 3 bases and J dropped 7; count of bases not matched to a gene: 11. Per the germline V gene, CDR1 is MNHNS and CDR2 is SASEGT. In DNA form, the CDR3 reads TGTGCCAGCAGTGACCGGACAGGGCTCCTATGGGAGCAGTACTTC. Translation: CASSDRTGLLWEQYF.

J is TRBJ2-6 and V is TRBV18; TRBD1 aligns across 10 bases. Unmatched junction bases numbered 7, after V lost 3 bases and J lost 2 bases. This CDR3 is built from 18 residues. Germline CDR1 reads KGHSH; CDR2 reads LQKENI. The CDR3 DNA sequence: TGTGCCAGCTCACCGAAGGGGACAGGGGAACCTGGGGCCAACGTCCTGACTTTC. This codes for CASSPKGTGEPGANVLTF.

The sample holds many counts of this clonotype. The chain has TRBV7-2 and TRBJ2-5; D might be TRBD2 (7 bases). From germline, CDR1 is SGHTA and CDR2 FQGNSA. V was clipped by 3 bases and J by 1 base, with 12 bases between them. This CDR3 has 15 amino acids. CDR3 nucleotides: TGTGCCAGCAGCTTTAGGGGGGAGGGCCAAGAGACCCAGTACTTC. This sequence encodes CASSFRGEGQETQYF. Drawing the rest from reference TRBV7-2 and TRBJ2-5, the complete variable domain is GAGVSQSPSNKVTEKGKDVELRCDPISGHTALYWYRQSLGQGLEFLIYFQGNSAPDKSGLPSDRFSAERTGGSVSTLTIQRTQQEDSAVYLCASSFRGEGQETQYFGPGTRLLVL.

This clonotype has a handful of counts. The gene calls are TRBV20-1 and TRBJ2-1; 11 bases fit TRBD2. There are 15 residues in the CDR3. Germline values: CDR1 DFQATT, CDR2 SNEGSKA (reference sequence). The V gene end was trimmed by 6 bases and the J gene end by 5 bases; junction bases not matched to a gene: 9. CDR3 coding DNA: TGCAGTGCGACGCTAGCGGGAGGAAGGAACAATGAGCAGTTCTTC. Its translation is CSATLAGGRNNEQFF.

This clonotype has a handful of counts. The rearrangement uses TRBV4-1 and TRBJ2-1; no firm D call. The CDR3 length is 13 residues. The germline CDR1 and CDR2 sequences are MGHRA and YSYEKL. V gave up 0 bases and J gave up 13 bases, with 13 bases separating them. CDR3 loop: CASSQDVALPQFF. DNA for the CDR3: TGCGCCAGCAGCCAAGATGTGGCACTTCCTCAGTTCTTC.

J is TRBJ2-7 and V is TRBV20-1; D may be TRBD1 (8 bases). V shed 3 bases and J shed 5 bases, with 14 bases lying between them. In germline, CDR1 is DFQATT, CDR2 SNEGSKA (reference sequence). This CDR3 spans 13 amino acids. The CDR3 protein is CSASYRGGHEQYF. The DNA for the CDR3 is TGCAGTGCTAGTTACAGGGGGGGCCACGAGCAGTACTTC.

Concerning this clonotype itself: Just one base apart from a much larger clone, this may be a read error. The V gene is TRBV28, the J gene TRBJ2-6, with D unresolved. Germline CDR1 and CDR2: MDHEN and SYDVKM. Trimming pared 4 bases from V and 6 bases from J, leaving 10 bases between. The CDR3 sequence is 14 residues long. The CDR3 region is CASSSTGEANVLTF. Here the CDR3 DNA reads TGTGCCAGCAGTTCGACTGGTGAGGCCAACGTCCTGACTTTC.

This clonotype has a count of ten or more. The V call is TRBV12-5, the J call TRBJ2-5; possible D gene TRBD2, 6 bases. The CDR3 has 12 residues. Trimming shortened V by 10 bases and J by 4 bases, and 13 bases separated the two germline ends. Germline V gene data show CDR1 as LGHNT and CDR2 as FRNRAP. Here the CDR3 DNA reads TGTGCTACCGGGAGTGCGGGAGAGACCCAGTACTTC. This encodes CATGSAGETQYF.

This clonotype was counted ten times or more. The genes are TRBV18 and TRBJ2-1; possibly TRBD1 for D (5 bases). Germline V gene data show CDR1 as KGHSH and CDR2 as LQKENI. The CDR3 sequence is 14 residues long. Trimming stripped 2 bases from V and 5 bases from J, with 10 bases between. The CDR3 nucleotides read TGTGCCAGCTCACCAGAGCAGGGCAACAATGAGCAGTTCTTC. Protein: CASSPEQGNNEQFF.

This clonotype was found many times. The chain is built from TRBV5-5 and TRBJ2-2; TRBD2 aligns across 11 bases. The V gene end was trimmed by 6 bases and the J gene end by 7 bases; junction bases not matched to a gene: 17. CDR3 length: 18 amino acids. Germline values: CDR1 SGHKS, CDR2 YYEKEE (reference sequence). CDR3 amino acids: CASTPGLADHLRGGELFF. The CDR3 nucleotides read TGTGCCAGCACCCCGGGACTAGCGGATCATCTCAGGGGCGGGGAGCTGTTTTTT.

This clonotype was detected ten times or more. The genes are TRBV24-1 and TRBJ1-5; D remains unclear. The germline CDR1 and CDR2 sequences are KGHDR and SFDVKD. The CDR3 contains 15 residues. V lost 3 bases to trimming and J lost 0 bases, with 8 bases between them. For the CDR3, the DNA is TGTGCCACCAGTGATCGGTCGGATAGCAATCAGCCCCAGCATTTT. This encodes CATSDRSDSNQPQHF.

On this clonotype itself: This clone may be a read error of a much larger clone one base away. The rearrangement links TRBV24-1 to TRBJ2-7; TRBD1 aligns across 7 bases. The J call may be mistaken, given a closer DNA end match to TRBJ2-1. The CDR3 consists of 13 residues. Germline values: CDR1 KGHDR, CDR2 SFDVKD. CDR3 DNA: TGTGCCAGCAGTGGGACAGACTCTTACGAGCAGTTCTTC. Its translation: CASSGTDSYEQFF.

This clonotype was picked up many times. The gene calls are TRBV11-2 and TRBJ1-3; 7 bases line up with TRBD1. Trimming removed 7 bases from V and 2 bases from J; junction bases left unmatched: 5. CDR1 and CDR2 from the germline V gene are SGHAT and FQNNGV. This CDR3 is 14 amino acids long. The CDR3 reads CASNQGGTGNTIYF. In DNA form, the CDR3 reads TGTGCCAGCAACCAAGGGGGCACTGGAAACACCATATATTTT.